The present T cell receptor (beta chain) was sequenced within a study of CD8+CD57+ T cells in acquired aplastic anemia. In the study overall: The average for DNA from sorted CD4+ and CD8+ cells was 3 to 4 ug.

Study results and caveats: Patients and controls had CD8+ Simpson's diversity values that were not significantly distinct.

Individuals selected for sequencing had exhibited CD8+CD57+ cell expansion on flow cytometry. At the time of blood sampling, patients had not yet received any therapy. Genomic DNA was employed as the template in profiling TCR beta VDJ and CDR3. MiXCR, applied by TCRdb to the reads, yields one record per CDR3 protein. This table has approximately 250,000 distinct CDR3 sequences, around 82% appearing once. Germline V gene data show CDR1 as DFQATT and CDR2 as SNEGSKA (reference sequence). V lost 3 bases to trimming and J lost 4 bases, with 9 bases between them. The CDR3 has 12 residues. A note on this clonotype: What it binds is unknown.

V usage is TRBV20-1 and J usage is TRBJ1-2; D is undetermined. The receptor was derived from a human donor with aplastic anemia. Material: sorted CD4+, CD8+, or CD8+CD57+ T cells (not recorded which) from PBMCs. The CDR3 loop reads CSARSSGYGYTF. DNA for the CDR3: TGCAGTGCTAGGTCCAGTGGCTATGGCTACACCTTC.